The next 20 T cell receptor beta chains were all read from a single sample in a study of cytomegalovirus exposure and HLA in healthy donors. Use of 60 Vbeta and 13 Jbeta primers characterized the PCR. Profiling relied on immunoSEQ multiplex PCR, and the TCRdb table lists in-frame clones only, not all of them. Here the sample spans 120,000 or so clones, around 77% being singletons. The sequenced sample consisted of PBMCs. The receptors originated from a man aged 18 to 30 in good health and CMV-seropositive.

The V and J genes are TRBV7-9 and TRBJ1-2, with TRBD1 matching 7 bases. V lost 4 bases, J lost 0 bases, and 14 bases stayed unmatched. Germline lookup yields CDR1 SEHNR and CDR2 FQNEAQ (reference sequence). The CDR3 has 18 residues. The CDR3 region is CASSSLGGGLQTNYGYTF. The CDR3 DNA reads TGTGCCAGCAGCTCCTTAGGAGGGGGCCTACAGACTAACTATGGCTACACCTTC.

The chain is built from TRBV7-9 and TRBJ2-1; 9 nucleotides line up with TRBD1. Germline CDR1 reads SEHNR; CDR2 reads FQNEAQ (reference sequence). With V trimmed by 6 bases and J by 9 bases, 3 bases remained unmatched. CDR3 length: 12 amino acids. DNA of the CDR3: TGTGCCAGCAGACGGACAGGGGCTGAGCAGTTCTTC. Translating it yields CASRRTGAEQFF.

This chain connects TRBV6-6 to TRBJ2-5; 7 positions match TRBD1. Germline V lookup: CDR1 MNHNY, CDR2 SVGAGI (reference sequence). This CDR3 has 15 residues. Trimming removed 1 base from V and 1 base from J; junction bases left unmatched: 3. The CDR3 spells CASSYFRQGQETQYF. The CDR3 bases are TGTGCCAGCAGTTACTTCCGACAGGGCCAAGAGACCCAGTACTTC.

This clone showed up just once. The V and J genes are TRBV9 and TRBJ2-3; 12 bases are a match to TRBD2. CDR1 and CDR2 (germline): SGDLS, YYNGEE. Trimming cost V 1 base and J 0 bases; bases outside gene matches: 18. This CDR3 is built from 22 residues. The chain's CDR3 is CASSVTPGLAGSTGTSTDTQYF. CDR3 coding DNA: TGTGCCAGCAGCGTAACCCCGGGACTAGCGGGTTCCACGGGAACTAGCACAGATACGCAGTATTTT.

CDR3 amino acids: CASSSGTGPLQETQYF. The CDR3 DNA reads TGCGCCAGCAGCTCTGGGACAGGGCCCCTCCAAGAGACCCAGTACTTC. The chain couples TRBV5-1 to TRBJ2-5; 9 bases agree with TRBD1. The germline V gene has CDR1 SGHRS and CDR2 YFSETQ. The CDR3 is 16 residues long. With 3 bases clipped from V and 1 base from J, the junction kept 7 bases outside the gene matches. Supplemented by reference TRBV5-1 and TRBJ2-5, the full variable domain reads KAGVTQTPRYLIKTRGQQVTLSCSPISGHRSVSWYQQTPGQGLQFLFEYFSETQRNKGNFPGRFSGRQFSNSRSEMNVSTLELGDSALYLCASSSGTGPLQETQYFGPGTRLLVL.

In its sample, this clone was seen a few times. The chain carries TRBV5-6 and TRBJ2-7, with D perhaps TRBD2 (6 bases). The CDR3 covers 15 residues. Germline V gene sequence: CDR1 SGHDT, CDR2 YYEEEE. Trimming stripped 4 bases from V and 2 bases from J, with 16 bases between. The CDR3, as DNA: TGTGCCAGCAGCCGACGGGGGTCGACCCCCTACGAGCAGTACTTC. Protein product: CASSRRGSTPYEQYF.

The count of this clone is one. The rearrangement uses TRBV2 and TRBJ2-3, with a weak D call TRBD1 (6 bases). The V end was cut by 10 bases, the J end by 4 bases, with 12 bases between. Germline assignment: CDR1 SNHLY and CDR2 FYNNEI. There are 12 residues in the CDR3. The CDR3 DNA follows: TGTGCCACCCGGGACAACGCAGATACGCAGTATTTT. It translates to CATRDNADTQYF.

This chain uses TRBV19 with TRBJ2-1; D possibly corresponds to TRBD2 (5 bases). CDR3 length: 15 residues. Germline lookup yields CDR1 LNHDA and CDR2 SQIVND (reference sequence). Trimming cost V 2 bases and J 3 bases, with 11 bases left between them. The CDR3 reads CASSITGKVYNEQFF. The CDR3 nucleotides are TGTGCCAGTAGTATAACCGGGAAGGTCTACAATGAGCAGTTCTTC.

The genes are TRBV5-4 and TRBJ1-1, with a weak D call TRBD1 (6 bases). The CDR3 has 17 residues. Trimming stripped 1 base from V and 6 bases from J, with 22 bases between. From germline, CDR1 is SGHNT and CDR2 YYREEE (reference sequence). The CDR3 bases are TGTGCCAGCAGCTTGAGTACGGTAATCACAGGGAAGTCTGAAGCTTTCTTT. The encoded protein is CASSLSTVITGKSEAFF.

This sequence joins TRBV27 and TRBJ1-1; D is undetermined. The CDR3 contains 14 residues. Trimming shortened V by 4 bases and J by 0 bases, and 9 bases separated the two germline ends. The germline V gene encodes CDR1 MNHEY and CDR2 SMNVEV (reference sequence). The CDR3 spells CASSSIQMNTEAFF. In DNA form, the CDR3 reads TGTGCCAGCAGTTCGATACAGATGAACACTGAAGCTTTCTTT.

This clone has more than one count but fewer than ten. This chain links TRBV18 with TRBJ1-5; D uncertain. Germline V CDR1 and CDR2: KGHSH, LQKENI. The CDR3 length is 15 residues. V lost 3 bases and J lost 0, with 9 bases in between. CDR3 DNA: TGTGCCAGCTCACCGACACCCGATAGCAATCAGCCCCAGCATTTT. This codes for CASSPTPDSNQPQHF.

V is TRBV7-9 and J is TRBJ2-5; 11 bases align to TRBD2. The CDR3 is 15 amino acids. The V gene's germline CDR1 is SEHNR and CDR2 FQNEAQ (reference sequence). V lost 4 bases, J lost 5 bases, and 6 bases stayed unmatched. The CDR3: CASSSGLAGGETQYF. The CDR3 DNA reads TGTGCCAGCAGCTCCGGACTAGCGGGTGGGGAGACCCAGTACTTC.

V and J are TRBV9 and TRBJ2-7; D remains ambiguous. With 3 bases removed from V and 2 bases from J, the gap between germline ends came to 9 bases. Germline CDR1 SGDLS, CDR2 YYNGEE. This CDR3 has 13 residues. The CDR3 DNA follows: TGTGCCAGCAGCGCCCCCCCTACCTACGAGCAGTACTTC. It encodes CASSAPPTYEQYF.

The chain joins TRBV5-4 to TRBJ2-7, with 11 bases identical to TRBD1. This CDR3 region has 15 residues. Germline V gene lookup returns CDR1 SGHNT and CDR2 YYREEE (reference sequence). V lost 4 bases to trimming and J lost 6 bases; unmatched junction nucleotides: 9. The CDR3 is CASSPDRGPASEQYF. The CDR3 DNA reads as TGTGCCAGCAGCCCGGACAGGGGGCCAGCTTCCGAGCAGTACTTC.

The V and J genes are TRBV11-2 and TRBJ1-2; 9 bases are shared with TRBD1. Looked up from germline, CDR1 is SGHAT and CDR2 is FQNNGV. The V gene end was trimmed by 3 bases and the J gene end by 8 bases; junction bases not matched to a gene: 4. The CDR3 totals 13 residues. The CDR3: CASSFGQGSGYTF. As DNA, the CDR3 is TGTGCCAGCAGCTTTGGACAGGGGAGCGGCTACACCTTC.

The rearrangement joins TRBV14 to TRBJ1-1, with TRBD1 identical over 7 bases. The germline V gene encodes CDR1 SGHDN and CDR2 FVKESK. The length of the CDR3 is 13 residues. J lost 5 bases, V lost 5 bases, and 5 bases had no gene match. Here the CDR3 reads CASSDRVGTEAFF. The CDR3 DNA reads as TGTGCCAGCAGCGACAGGGTGGGGACTGAAGCTTTCTTT.

This sequence joins TRBV27 and TRBJ2-7, with 10 bases that match TRBD2. With 6 bases clipped from V and 7 bases from J, the junction kept 9 bases outside the gene matches. Per germline, CDR1 MNHEY and CDR2 SMNVEV (reference sequence). CDR3 length equals 14 residues. Here the CDR3 reads CASSPGLAIGEQYF. Written as DNA, the CDR3 is TGTGCCAGCAGCCCGGGACTAGCGATCGGGGAGCAGTACTTC.

A single count supports this clone. One junction end does not reproduce the germline sequence, and a read error may be involved. The rearrangement joins TRBV2 to TRBJ2-4; D gene unclear. Germline V gene sequence: CDR1 SNHLY, CDR2 FYNNEI. This CDR3 spans 13 amino acids. The CDR3 region has the DNA TGTGCCAGCCGGCAGGAAAGAAAAAACAGTCAGTACTTC. Translation gives CASRQERKNSQYF.

This clone was found a few times. The V and J genes are TRBV10-1 and TRBJ2-5; 9 nucleotides agree with TRBD1. V shed 9 bases, J shed 6 bases, and the junction held 14 bases outside the gene matches. Germline V gene data show CDR1 as WNHNN and CDR2 as SYGVQD (reference sequence). This CDR3 is built from 15 residues. The CDR3 DNA is TGCGCCAGTTCCTCCGGGACAGGGATTGTGCAGACCCAGTACTTC. The encoded protein is CASSSGTGIVQTQYF.

This chain links TRBV27 with TRBJ2-1; a possible D gene is TRBD2 (6 bases). This CDR3 spans 16 amino acids. Germline CDR1 reads MNHEY; CDR2 reads SMNVEV (reference sequence). Trimming took off 5 bases at V and 8 bases at J, with 22 bases between the two ends. Here the CDR3 reads CASSPHRGGSTYEQFF. CDR3 sequence (DNA): TGTGCCAGCAGTCCGCACCGTGGAGGGAGTACGTATGAGCAGTTCTTC.